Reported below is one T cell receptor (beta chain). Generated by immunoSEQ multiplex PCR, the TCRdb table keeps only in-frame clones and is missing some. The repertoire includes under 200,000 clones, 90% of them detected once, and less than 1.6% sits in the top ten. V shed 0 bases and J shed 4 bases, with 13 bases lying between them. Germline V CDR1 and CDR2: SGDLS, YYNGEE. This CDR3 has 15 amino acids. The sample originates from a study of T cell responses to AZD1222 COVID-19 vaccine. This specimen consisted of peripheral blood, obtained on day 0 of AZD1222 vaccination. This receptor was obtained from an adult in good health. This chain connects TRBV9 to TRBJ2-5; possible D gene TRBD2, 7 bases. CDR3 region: CASSVAGGARETQYF. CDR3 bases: TGTGCCAGCAGCGTAGCTGGGGGGGCCCGAGAGACCCAGTACTTC.